The 18 T cell receptor beta chains listed next were all sequenced from one sample in a study of blood T cell repertoires in COVID-19. Clones were sequenced by immunoSEQ multiplex PCR, and TCRdb holds only the in-frame ones, with some missing. The data show some 200,000 clones, approximately 90% seen once. Sequencing was done on a sample of PBMCs or T cells enriched from blood (not recorded which). These receptor sequences come from a woman younger than 30 in a cohort exposed to, infected with or recovered from COVID-19 (not recorded which).

The V gene is TRBV5-1, the J gene TRBJ2-5; the match to TRBD2 covers 7 bases. Germline CDR1 and CDR2: SGHRS and YFSETQ. Trimming at V came to 3 bases and at J to 1 base, leaving 3 bases not matched to a gene. CDR3 length: 14 amino acids. DNA of the CDR3: TGCGCCAGCAGCTGGCGGGGGAGCCAAGAGACCCAGTACTTC. The encoded protein is CASSWRGSQETQYF.

This chain links TRBV5-1 with TRBJ2-3; 8 nucleotides agree with TRBD1. CDR1 is SGHRS, CDR2 YFSETQ, per germline. The V and J ends lost 6 bases and 5 bases, in that order; junction bases with no gene match: 5. The CDR3 runs 13 residues. The CDR3 DNA follows: TGCGCCAGCAACGGACAGGGATTAGATACGCAGTATTTT. The encoded protein is CASNGQGLDTQYF. Full variable domain (remainder filled in from reference TRBV5-1 and TRBJ2-3): KAGVTQTPRYLIKTRGQQVTLSCSPISGHRSVSWYQQTPGQGLQFLFEYFSETQRNKGNFPGRFSGRQFSNSRSEMNVSTLELGDSALYLCASNGQGLDTQYFGPGTRLTVL.

The chain carries TRBV29-1 and TRBJ1-2; D not resolved. The germline V and J ends were trimmed by 1 base and 3 bases, with 15 bases remaining between them. CDR1 and CDR2 from the germline V gene are SQVTM and ANQGSEA. This CDR3 has 15 amino acids. Here the CDR3 DNA reads TGCAGCGTTGAAGTTTACGGGGAGGTAGACTATGGCTACACCTTC. This encodes CSVEVYGEVDYGYTF.

The chain employs TRBV30 and TRBJ1-2, with TRBD1 matching over 8 bases. V shed 2 bases and J 1 base; nucleotides not matched to a gene: 6. CDR3 length: 15 residues. CDR1 is GTSNPN and CDR2 is SVGIG in the germline V gene (reference sequence). CDR3 sequence: CAWSSWTGINYGYTF. CDR3 DNA sequence: TGTGCCTGGAGTTCCTGGACAGGGATTAACTATGGCTACACCTTC.

The V and J genes are TRBV2 and TRBJ2-2; maybe TRBD1 (6 bases). Between the trimmed V and J ends, which lost 6 bases and 7 bases, there was a span of 12 bases. Germline V gene sequence: CDR1 SNHLY, CDR2 FYNNEI. The CDR3 has 13 residues. This CDR3 reads CASRGGEIGELFF. CDR3 coding DNA: TGTGCCAGCAGAGGGGGTGAAATCGGGGAGCTGTTTTTT.

The chain carries TRBV20-1 and TRBJ2-5; D may be TRBD2 (7 bases). This CDR3 has 11 amino acids. Deletions cut 6 bases from V and 4 bases from J, with 9 bases between. Germline lookup yields CDR1 DFQATT and CDR2 SNEGSKA (reference sequence). Written as DNA, the CDR3 is TGCAGTGCAAGGGGGGGAGAGACCCAGTACTTC. It codes for CSARGGETQYF.

The chain couples TRBV7-8 to TRBJ2-5, with TRBD2 matching over 11 bases. Germline V gives CDR1 SGHVS, CDR2 FQNEAQ. With 10 bases clipped from V and 3 bases from J, the junction kept 4 bases outside the gene matches. The CDR3 is 13 amino acids. The CDR3 loop is CATLAGGEETQYF. Here the CDR3 DNA reads TGTGCCACTCTAGCGGGAGGAGAAGAGACCCAGTACTTC.

There are many counts of this clone. The chain carries TRBV27 and TRBJ2-1; a weak D match, TRBD2 (6 bases). The germline CDR1 and CDR2 sequences are MNHEY and SMNVEV (reference sequence). Trimming took 3 bases from V and 5 from J, leaving 8 bases between them. The CDR3 runs to 13 residues. The CDR3 DNA sequence: TGTGCCAGCAGTTTGGAGGGTGACAATGAGCAGTTCTTC. It is translated as CASSLEGDNEQFF.

The chain recombines TRBV19 with TRBJ2-3; 8 bases match TRBD1. V lost 3 bases and J lost 3; bases outside the gene matches: 8. Germline assignment: CDR1 LNHDA and CDR2 SQIVND (reference sequence). CDR3 length equals 16 residues. The chain's CDR3 is CASSIPGGVRTDTQYF. CDR3 sequence (DNA): TGTGCCAGTAGTATCCCAGGGGGCGTCAGAACAGATACGCAGTATTTT.

The gene calls are TRBV30 and TRBJ1-6, with 7 bases identical to TRBD1. CDR3 size: 13 residues. After removal of 4 bases from V and 9 bases from J, the junction contained 6 bases not matched to a gene. CDR1 is GTSNPN, CDR2 SVGIG, per germline (reference sequence). CDR3 nucleotide sequence: TGTGCCTGGAACACAGGGGACGGTTCACCCCTCCACTTT. It encodes CAWNTGDGSPLHF. The full variable domain, its missing parts supplied by reference TRBV30 and TRBJ1-6, is SQTIHQWPATLVQPVGSPLSLECTVEGTSNPNLYWYRQAAGRGLQLLFYSVGIGQISSEVPQNLSASRPQDRQFILSSKKLLLSDSGFYLCAWNTGDGSPLHFGNGTRLTVT.

V and J are TRBV9 and TRBJ2-3; 8 bases are shared with TRBD2. V lost 1 base to trimming and J lost 1 base; unmatched junction nucleotides: 2. The CDR3 consists of 15 residues. Germline V gives CDR1 SGDLS, CDR2 YYNGEE. The CDR3 DNA sequence: TGTGCCAGCAGCGTACTAGCGGGCGGCACAGATACGCAGTATTTT. This translates into CASSVLAGGTDTQYF.

V usage is TRBV10-3 and J usage is TRBJ1-1, with a weak D call TRBD1 (5 bases). Germline V gene sequence: CDR1 ENHRY, CDR2 SYGVKD. This CDR3 contains 16 residues. Trimming left V 6 bases short and J 2 bases short, with 19 bases between. The CDR3 region is CAISDDTGSSNTEAFF. The CDR3 DNA follows: TGTGCCATCAGCGATGATACAGGTTCTTCTAACACTGAAGCTTTCTTT.

This rearrangement joins TRBV5-1 to TRBJ1-4; 7 bases are a match to TRBD1. CDR3 length: 16 residues. Germline CDR1 SGHRS, CDR2 YFSETQ. V dropped 4 bases and J dropped 3; count of bases not matched to a gene: 9. The CDR3 here is CASSGDTGVPNEKLFF. For the CDR3, the DNA is TGCGCCAGCAGCGGAGATACAGGGGTCCCTAATGAAAAACTGTTTTTT.

The CDR3 reads CASTWTSNSYEQYF. DNA for the CDR3: TGTGCCAGCACCTGGACTTCCAACTCCTACGAGCAGTACTTC. The V and J genes are TRBV7-9 and TRBJ2-7; D is perhaps TRBD2 (5 bases). Germline lookup yields CDR1 SEHNR and CDR2 FQNEAQ (reference sequence). V was pared by 7 bases and J by 0 bases, with 13 bases between. CDR3 length: 14 amino acids.

This rearrangement joins TRBV2 to TRBJ1-4; weak D call: TRBD1 (5 bases). Between the trimmed V and J ends, which lost 3 bases and 7 bases, there was a span of 9 bases. Germline lookup yields CDR1 SNHLY and CDR2 FYNNEI. The CDR3 sequence is 13 residues long. The CDR3 DNA sequence: TGTGCCAGCAGTGACCAGGGAGGTGAAAAACTGTTTTTT. Its protein is CASSDQGGEKLFF. Together with reference TRBV2 and TRBJ1-4, the CDR3 gives the full variable domain: EPEVTQTPSHQVTQMGQEVILRCVPISNHLYFYWYRQILGQKVEFLVSFYNNEISEKSEIFDDQFSVERPDGSNFTLKIRSTKLEDSAMYFCASSDQGGEKLFFGSGTQLSVL.

This rearrangement joins TRBV19 to TRBJ2-6; 8 nucleotides line up with TRBD1. The germline V gene encodes CDR1 LNHDA and CDR2 SQIVND (reference sequence). V dropped 3 bases and J dropped 6; count of bases not matched to a gene: 10. The CDR3 loop spans 17 amino acids. The CDR3: CASSIRTGIPEANVLTF. CDR3 sequence (DNA): TGTGCCAGTAGTATTCGGACAGGGATCCCTGAGGCCAACGTCCTGACTTTC.

This clone was seen more than once but under ten times. The chain uses TRBV18 and TRBJ1-1, with 9 bases fitting TRBD1. Per germline, CDR1 KGHSH and CDR2 LQKENI. CDR3 size: 15 residues. V was clipped by 2 bases and J by 7 bases; unmatched bases: 8. CDR3 coding DNA: TGTGCCAGCTCACCATTGGGACAGGGTTTGTTTGAAGCTTTCTTT. Its translation: CASSPLGQGLFEAFF.

CDR3 residues: CASSFGSRDYGYTF. For the CDR3, the DNA is TGTGCCAGCAGCTTCGGGTCCCGAGACTATGGCTACACCTTC. The chain has TRBV5-5 and TRBJ1-2; D is unclear. The CDR3 has 14 residues. Per the germline V gene, CDR1 is SGHKS and CDR2 is YYEKEE (reference sequence). Trimming cost V 2 bases and J 3 bases, with 11 bases left between them.